Many counts were recorded for the clone carrying this T cell receptor beta chain. MiXCR, run by TCRdb on the 5' RACE reads, gives a single entry per CDR3 protein. This table has roughly 86,000 distinct CDR3 sequences, 8.8% appearing once. This sample is drawn from a study of CD8 T cells in ankylosing spondylitis. Germline V gene sequence: CDR1 MDHEN, CDR2 SYDVKM. The CDR3 has 15 amino acids. After removal of 5 bases from V and 8 bases from J, the junction contained 8 bases not matched to a gene. The TCR sequence derives from a male donor with ankylosing spondylitis or in good health (not recorded which). The chain recombines TRBV28 with TRBJ1-4; 10 bases are a match to TRBD1. The sequencing input was blood, either unsorted or a sorted T cell fraction (not recorded which). CDR3 DNA: TGTGCCAGCAGTAACACCGGGACAGGGGAAGAAAAACTGTTTTTT. This sequence encodes CASSNTGTGEEKLFF.